One sample yielded the 24 T cell receptor beta chains listed below, sequenced in a study of CD8 T cells in ankylosing spondylitis. TCRdb itself ran the 5' RACE reads through MiXCR, one entry per CDR3 protein. The data contain 250,000 or so distinct CDR3 sequences, 20% to 30% of them singletons. Sequenced sample: blood, either unsorted or a sorted T cell fraction (not recorded which). Source of these receptors: a male donor with ankylosing spondylitis or in good health (not recorded which).

The gene calls are TRBV6-5 and TRBJ2-7; 8 nucleotides align to TRBD1. V lost 2 bases, J lost 5 bases, and 2 bases stayed unmatched. The CDR3 length is 13 residues. CDR1 and CDR2 (germline): MNHEY, SVGAGI. CDR3 coding DNA: TGTGCCAGCAGTTACCAGGGGGCAAACGAGCAGTACTTC. It yields the protein CASSYQGANEQYF.

This rearrangement joins TRBV5-6 to TRBJ2-4; D gene ambiguous. The CDR3 runs 14 residues. V was shortened by 1 base and J by 0 bases, with 5 bases between the two germline ends. Germline CDR1 SGHDT, CDR2 YYEEEE. The CDR3 sequence is CASSLWLAKNIQYF. In DNA form, the CDR3 reads TGTGCCAGCAGCTTGTGGCTAGCCAAAAACATTCAGTACTTC. Drawing the rest from reference TRBV5-6 and TRBJ2-4, the complete variable domain is DAGVTQSPTHLIKTRGQQVTLRCSPKSGHDTVSWYQQALGQGPQFIFQYYEEEERQRGNFPDRFSGHQFPNYSSELNVNALLLGDSALYLCASSLWLAKNIQYFGAGTRLSVL.

This chain connects TRBV20-1 to TRBJ2-5; tentative D call: TRBD1 (6 bases). V was trimmed by 4 bases and J by 6 bases, leaving 15 bases between them. The germline V gene has CDR1 DFQATT and CDR2 SNEGSKA (reference sequence). This CDR3 has 13 amino acids. The CDR3 region has the DNA TGCAGTGCTAACAGGGTGGTGGAAAAGACCCAGTACTTC. This translates into CSANRVVEKTQYF.

In this sample, this clonotype turned up many times. CDR3: CASSQEAAATEAFF. CDR3 coding DNA: TGTGCCAGCAGCCAAGAAGCGGCAGCCACTGAAGCTTTCTTT. The chain recombines TRBV3-1 with TRBJ1-1; D is unresolved. The V gene's germline CDR1 is LGHDT and CDR2 YNNKEL (reference sequence). The CDR3 spans 14 residues. V dropped 0 bases and J dropped 4 bases, with 9 bases sitting between them.

This chain links TRBV20-1 with TRBJ2-1; 12 bases align to TRBD2. Germline trimming cut 7 bases from V and 4 bases from J; bases unmatched to any gene: 8. CDR1 is DFQATT and CDR2 is SNEGSKA in the germline V gene (reference sequence). CDR3 length: 15 residues. The CDR3 DNA reads as TGCAGTGTACCGGGACTAGCGGGCCGGTACAATGAGCAGTTCTTC. As protein: CSVPGLAGRYNEQFF.

This clonotype has ten or more counts. DNA of the CDR3: TGCAGTGCGATGGAGACAGGGGGCCATTCACCCCTCCACTTT. Protein: CSAMETGGHSPLHF. The chain carries TRBV20-1 and TRBJ1-6; 10 bases are a match to TRBD1. The CDR3 has 14 residues. Trimming cost V 6 bases and J 8 bases; bases outside gene matches: 7. Germline V lookup: CDR1 DFQATT, CDR2 SNEGSKA (reference sequence).

This clonotype occurred many times. V is TRBV10-3 and J is TRBJ2-1; D may be TRBD2 (6 bases). The CDR3 consists of 14 residues. CDR1 is ENHRY, CDR2 SYGVKD, per germline. Trimming pared 7 bases from V and 3 bases from J, leaving 13 bases between. This CDR3 is CAIKPGLDYNEQFF. The CDR3 DNA sequence: TGTGCCATCAAACCGGGACTTGACTACAATGAGCAGTTCTTC.

J is TRBJ1-6 and V is TRBV12-3 or TRBV12-4; 8 bases match TRBD1. Trimming at V came to 8 bases and at J to 6 bases, leaving 6 bases not matched to a gene. CDR3 length: 14 residues. The CDR3 DNA sequence: TGTGCCAGCTCCAGGGGGCCCGGTAATTCACCCCTCCACTTT. Protein product: CASSRGPGNSPLHF.

This rearrangement joins TRBV12-3 or TRBV12-4 to TRBJ1-3; possibly TRBD1 for D (5 bases). Trimming removed 6 bases at V and 5 bases at J, with 11 bases between. This CDR3 has 13 residues. The CDR3 region is CASSPDRRNTIYF. The CDR3 coding sequence is TGTGCCAGCAGCCCCGACAGAAGAAACACCATATATTTT.

The chain joins TRBV6-6 to TRBJ1-5; D unclear. Germline V CDR1 and CDR2: MNHNY, SVGAGI (reference sequence). This CDR3 has 12 residues. The germline V and J ends were trimmed by 6 bases and 6 bases, with 9 bases remaining between them. CDR3 sequence (DNA): TGTGCCAGCAGCTCAACCCGTCAGCCCCAGCATTTT. Translated, it gives CASSSTRQPQHF.

CDR3 nucleotides: TGTGCCAGCAGTTCTGGACTAGCCTTTAGCACAGATACGCAGTATTTT. This sequence encodes CASSSGLAFSTDTQYF. The chain combines TRBV6-5 with TRBJ2-3, with TRBD2 matching 8 bases. The CDR3 is 16 amino acids. Germline V CDR1 and CDR2: MNHEY, SVGAGI. V gave up 4 bases and J gave up 0 bases; unmatched junction bases: 6.

This clonotype occurred a few times. CDR3 sequence: CSARVQVQETQYF. The CDR3 DNA follows: TGCAGTGCTAGAGTACAGGTCCAAGAGACCCAGTACTTC. The chain combines TRBV20-1 with TRBJ2-5, with TRBD1 as a possible D gene (5 bases). The V gene's germline CDR1 is DFQATT and CDR2 SNEGSKA (reference sequence). Trimming took 1 base from V and 1 from J, leaving 7 bases between them. This CDR3 region has 13 residues.

This clonotype was seen ten or more times. The chain employs TRBV15 and TRBJ1-1; D gene ambiguous. The CDR3 runs to 13 residues. V lost 3 bases to trimming and J lost 5 bases, with 10 bases between them. Per the germline V gene, CDR1 is LNHNV and CDR2 is YYDKDF (reference sequence). The CDR3 sequence: CATSSQMGTEAFF. For the CDR3, the DNA is TGTGCCACCAGCAGCCAAATGGGGACTGAAGCTTTCTTT.

The V call is TRBV6-5, the J call TRBJ2-7, with D tentatively TRBD1 or TRBD2 (7 bases each). Trimming took 2 bases from V and 4 from J, leaving 15 bases between them. CDR3 length: 15 amino acids. Germline loops: CDR1 MNHEY, CDR2 SVGAGI. The CDR3 sequence is CASSYAQGGQYEQYF. CDR3 DNA sequence: TGTGCCAGCAGTTACGCCCAGGGGGGGCAGTACGAGCAGTACTTC.

This clonotype has just a few counts. The V and J genes are TRBV20-1 and TRBJ2-5; weak D call: TRBD1 (6 bases). Trimming left V 7 bases short and J 5 bases short, with 14 bases between. CDR3 length: 12 residues. Germline-derived CDR1 and CDR2 are DFQATT and SNEGSKA (reference sequence). This CDR3 is CSVLGAGETQYF. CDR3 coding DNA: TGCAGTGTCCTGGGGGCTGGCGAGACCCAGTACTTC.

This rearrangement joins TRBV15 to TRBJ2-5; D is unclear. CDR1 is LNHNV and CDR2 is YYDKDF in the germline V gene (reference sequence). CDR3 length: 13 residues. The V end lost 1 base, the J end lost 3 bases, and 6 bases lay between the germline ends. CDR3: CATSRVNKETQYF. As DNA, the CDR3 is TGTGCCACCAGCAGAGTAAACAAAGAGACCCAGTACTTC.

This clonotype has a count of ten or more. The CDR3 spells CAISGITGDTEAFF. The CDR3 DNA sequence: TGTGCCATCAGTGGGATAACAGGGGACACTGAAGCTTTCTTT. The chain joins TRBV10-3 to TRBJ1-1, with 7 bases that match TRBD1. Germline V CDR1 and CDR2: ENHRY, SYGVKD. V was pared by 4 bases and J by 3 bases, with 5 bases of the junction left unmatched. This CDR3 has 14 amino acids.

This clonotype was seen at least ten times. This chain joins TRBV20-1 and TRBJ2-1, with no clear D. From germline, CDR1 is DFQATT and CDR2 SNEGSKA (reference sequence). Between the trimmed V and J ends, which lost 6 bases and 5 bases, there was a span of 5 bases. CDR3 size: 10 residues. CDR3 residues: CSAQNNEQFF. CDR3 DNA sequence: TGCAGTGCCCAAAACAATGAGCAGTTCTTC.

This chain joins TRBV20-1 and TRBJ2-7; D might be TRBD2 (6 bases). V lost 6 bases and J lost 8, with 20 bases in between. Germline V lookup: CDR1 DFQATT, CDR2 SNEGSKA (reference sequence). This CDR3 is built from 13 residues. CDR3 coding DNA: TGCAGTGCCAGTCGGGGGATTGCTGACCAGCAGTACTTC. Amino acid sequence: CSASRGIADQQYF.

This clonotype was recorded a few times. This chain connects TRBV6-4 to TRBJ1-2, with 7 bases matching TRBD1. Trimming at V came to 6 bases and at J to 0 bases, leaving 7 bases not matched to a gene. Germline V gene data show CDR1 as MRHNA and CDR2 as SNTAGT. The CDR3 totals 15 residues. DNA of the CDR3: TGTGCCAGCAGCCAGAGGACAGGAGCTAACTATGGCTACACCTTC. Protein product: CASSQRTGANYGYTF.

The chain uses TRBV20-1 and TRBJ2-5; 7 positions match TRBD2. The CDR3 is 15 residues long. Germline values: CDR1 DFQATT, CDR2 SNEGSKA (reference sequence). Trimming removed 0 bases from V and 2 bases from J; junction bases left unmatched: 6. This CDR3 is CSAREFSGLQETQYF. The CDR3, as DNA: TGCAGTGCTAGAGAATTTAGCGGGTTGCAAGAGACCCAGTACTTC.

The gene calls are TRBV7-6 and TRBJ1-6; possibly TRBD1 for D (6 bases). The CDR3 consists of 16 residues. Trimming left V 1 base short and J 7 bases short, with 14 bases between. Germline CDR1 is SGHVS and CDR2 is FNYEAQ. CDR3 loop: CASSLGGPPENSPLHF. CDR3 in DNA: TGTGCCAGCAGCTTAGGGGGGCCCCCTGAGAATTCACCCCTCCACTTT.

This clonotype was counted at least ten times. The V gene is TRBV12-3 or TRBV12-4, the J gene TRBJ2-2; weak D call: TRBD2 (6 bases). Trimming took off 8 bases at V and 6 bases at J, with 16 bases between the two ends. The CDR3 covers 14 residues. CDR3 sequence: CASGATGVAGELFF. The CDR3 region has the DNA TGTGCCAGCGGGGCGACGGGAGTCGCCGGGGAGCTGTTTTTT.

The rearrangement uses TRBV29-1 and TRBJ2-2; D call uncertain. Germline CDR1 reads SQVTM; CDR2 reads ANQGSEA. The CDR3 spans 14 residues. Trimming cost V 7 bases and J 3 bases, with 15 bases left between them. CDR3 amino acids: CSASRGQHTGELFF. CDR3 sequence (DNA): TGCAGCGCGTCGCGTGGGCAACACACCGGGGAGCTGTTTTTT.